This TCR beta chain was obtained from a study of OX40 agonist ivuxolimab in advanced cancers. Study background: In this trial design, patients received ivuxolimab intravenously at 0.01 to 10 mg/kg every 2 weeks. In three patients, partial responses were observed, one with hepatocellular carcinoma and two with cutaneous melanoma. Regarding the study as a whole: Expanded clones were, on average, more numerous in CD8+ T cells than in CD4+.

Concerning this clone itself: The antigen is unknown.

Between the trimmed V and J ends, which lost 8 bases and 4 bases, there was a span of 20 bases. Per the germline V gene, CDR1 is SQVTM and CDR2 is ANQGSEA. The CDR3 extends over 14 amino acids. TCRdb's table, derived via immunoSEQ multiplex PCR, lists solely in-frame clones and lacks some. The sample lists some 58,000 clones, approximately 91% occurring once. This chain uses TRBV29-1 with TRBJ1-1; a possible D gene is TRBD1 (5 bases). The sample here was CD4+ or CD8+ T cells sorted from blood, taken in a trial of the OX40 agonist ivuxolimab. The TCR was taken from an adult with an advanced solid tumor such as melanoma, head and neck, liver or kidney cancer. CDR3 nucleotide sequence: TGCAGCCTTTCGGGGGGGACTAACCCCACTGAAGCTTTCTTT. The encoded protein is CSLSGGTNPTEAFF.